This TCR beta chain was sequenced during a study of T-cell memory formation after mild COVID-19. After 5'RACE with constant-segment primers, TCR alpha and TCR beta cDNA libraries carrying sample barcodes and UMIs were obtained. In TCRdb, the 5' RACE reads were re-called with MiXCR into one record per CDR3 protein. Of more than 450,000 distinct CDR3 sequences in the sample, approximately 18% were seen once. This clonotype has a handful of counts. Its antigen is unknown. Study observations and caveats: Memory from before infection featured some responding clones, which suggests cross-reactive memory joined. For contracting clones, CD4+ ones sat mainly in CM and EM, CD8+ in EMRA.

The junction had 4 bases not matched to a gene; V was cut back by 1 base and J by 3 bases. Germline V gene lookup returns CDR1 DFQATT and CDR2 SNEGSKA (reference sequence). The CDR3 consists of 14 residues. The receptor was isolated from an adult woman who had mild COVID-19 (a few samples of this study predate the infection). Cell type and time point are not known. What was sequenced was PBMCs or a T cell subset sorted from them (not recorded which). The chain combines TRBV20-1 with TRBJ2-7; 9 positions agree with TRBD1. The CDR3 DNA reads TGCAGTGCTAGAGCCGGACAGGGGTTCTACGAGCAGTACTTC. Residues: CSARAGQGFYEQYF.